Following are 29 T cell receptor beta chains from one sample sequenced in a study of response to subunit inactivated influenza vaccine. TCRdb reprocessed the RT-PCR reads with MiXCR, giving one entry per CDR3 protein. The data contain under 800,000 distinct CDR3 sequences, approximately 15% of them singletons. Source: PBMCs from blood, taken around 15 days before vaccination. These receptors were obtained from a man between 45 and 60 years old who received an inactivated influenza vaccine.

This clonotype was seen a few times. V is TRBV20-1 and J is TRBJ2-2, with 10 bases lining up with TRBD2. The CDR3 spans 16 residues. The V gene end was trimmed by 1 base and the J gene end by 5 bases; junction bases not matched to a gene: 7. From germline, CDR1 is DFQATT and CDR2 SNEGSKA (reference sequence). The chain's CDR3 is CSARVASGRRTGELFF. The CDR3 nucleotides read TGCAGTGCTAGAGTTGCTAGCGGGAGAAGGACCGGGGAGCTGTTTTTT.

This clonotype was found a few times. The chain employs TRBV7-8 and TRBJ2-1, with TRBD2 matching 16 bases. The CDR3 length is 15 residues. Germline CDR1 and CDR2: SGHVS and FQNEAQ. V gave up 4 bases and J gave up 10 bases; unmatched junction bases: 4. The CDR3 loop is CASSSGLAGGLEQFF. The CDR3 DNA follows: TGTGCCAGCAGCTCGGGACTAGCGGGAGGGTTAGAGCAGTTCTTC.

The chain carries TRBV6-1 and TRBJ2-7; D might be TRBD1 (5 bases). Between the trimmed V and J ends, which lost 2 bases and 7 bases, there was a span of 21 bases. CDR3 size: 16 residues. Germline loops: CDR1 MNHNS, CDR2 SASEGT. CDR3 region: CASSERRQGRKQEQYF. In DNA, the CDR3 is TGTGCCAGCAGTGAAAGAAGGCAGGGCCGAAAGCAGGAGCAGTACTTC.

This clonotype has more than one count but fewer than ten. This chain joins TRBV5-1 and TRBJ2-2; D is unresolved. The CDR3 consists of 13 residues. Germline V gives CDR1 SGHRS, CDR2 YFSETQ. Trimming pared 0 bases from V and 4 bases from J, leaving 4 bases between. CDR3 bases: TGCGCCAGCAGCTTGGTACTCACCGGGGAGCTGTTTTTT. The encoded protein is CASSLVLTGELFF. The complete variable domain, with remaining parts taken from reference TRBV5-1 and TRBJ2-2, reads KAGVTQTPRYLIKTRGQQVTLSCSPISGHRSVSWYQQTPGQGLQFLFEYFSETQRNKGNFPGRFSGRQFSNSRSEMNVSTLELGDSALYLCASSLVLTGELFFGEGSRLTVL.

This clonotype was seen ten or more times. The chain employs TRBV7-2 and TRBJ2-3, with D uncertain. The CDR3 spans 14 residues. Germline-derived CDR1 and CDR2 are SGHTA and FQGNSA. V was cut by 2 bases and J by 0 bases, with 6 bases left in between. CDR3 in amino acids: CASSLIGSTDTQYF. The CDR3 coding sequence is TGTGCCAGCAGCTTAATAGGCAGCACAGATACGCAGTATTTT.

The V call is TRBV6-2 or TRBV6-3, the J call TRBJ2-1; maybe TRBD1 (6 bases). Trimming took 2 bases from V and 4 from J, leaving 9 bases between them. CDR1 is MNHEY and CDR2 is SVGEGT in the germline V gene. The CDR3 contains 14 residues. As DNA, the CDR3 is TGTGCCAGCAGTTACGTGGGGGCATACAATGAGCAGTTCTTC. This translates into CASSYVGAYNEQFF.

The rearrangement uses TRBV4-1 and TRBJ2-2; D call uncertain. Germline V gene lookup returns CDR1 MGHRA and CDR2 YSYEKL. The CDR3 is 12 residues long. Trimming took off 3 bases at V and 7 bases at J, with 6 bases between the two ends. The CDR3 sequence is CASSHIGGELFF. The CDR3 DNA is TGCGCCAGCAGCCATATCGGCGGGGAGCTGTTTTTT.

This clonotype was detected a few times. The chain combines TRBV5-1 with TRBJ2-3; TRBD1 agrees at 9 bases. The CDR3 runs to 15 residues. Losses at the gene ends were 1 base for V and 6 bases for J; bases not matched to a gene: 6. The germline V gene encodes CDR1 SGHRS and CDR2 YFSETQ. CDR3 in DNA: TGCGCCAGCAGCTTGATAGCACAGGGGGCGGATACGCAGTATTTT. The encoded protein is CASSLIAQGADTQYF.

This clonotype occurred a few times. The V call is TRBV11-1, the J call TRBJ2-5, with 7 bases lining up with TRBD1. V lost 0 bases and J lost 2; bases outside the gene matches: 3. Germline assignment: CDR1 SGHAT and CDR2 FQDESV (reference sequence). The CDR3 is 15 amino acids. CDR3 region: CASSLAWGQQETQYF. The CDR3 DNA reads TGTGCCAGCAGCTTAGCCTGGGGACAGCAAGAGACCCAGTACTTC.

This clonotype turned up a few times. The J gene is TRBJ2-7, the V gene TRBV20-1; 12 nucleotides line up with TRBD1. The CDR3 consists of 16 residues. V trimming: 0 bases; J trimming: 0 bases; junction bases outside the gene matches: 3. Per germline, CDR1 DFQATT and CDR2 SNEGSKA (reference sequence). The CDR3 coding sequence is TGCAGTGCTAGAGATTGGGGACAGGGGGCCTCCTACGAGCAGTACTTC. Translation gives CSARDWGQGASYEQYF.

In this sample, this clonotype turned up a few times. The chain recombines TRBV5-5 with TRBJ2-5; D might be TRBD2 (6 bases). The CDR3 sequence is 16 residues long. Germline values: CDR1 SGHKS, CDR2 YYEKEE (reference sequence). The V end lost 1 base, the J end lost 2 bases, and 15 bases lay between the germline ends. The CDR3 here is CASSLNPSGRQETQYF. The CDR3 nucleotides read TGTGCCAGCAGCTTGAATCCATCCGGGAGACAAGAGACCCAGTACTTC.

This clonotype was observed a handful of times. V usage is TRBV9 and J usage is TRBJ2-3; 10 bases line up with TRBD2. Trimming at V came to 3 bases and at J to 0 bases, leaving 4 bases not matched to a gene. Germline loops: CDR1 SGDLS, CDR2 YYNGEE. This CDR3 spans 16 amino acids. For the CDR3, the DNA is TGTGCCAGCAGCGAAGGACTAGCGGAGAGCACAGATACGCAGTATTTT. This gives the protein CASSEGLAESTDTQYF.

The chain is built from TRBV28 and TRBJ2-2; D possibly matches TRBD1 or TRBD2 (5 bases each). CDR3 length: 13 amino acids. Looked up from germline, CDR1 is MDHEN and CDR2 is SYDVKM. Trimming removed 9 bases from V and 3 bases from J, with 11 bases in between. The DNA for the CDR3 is TGTGCCAGTAGGTGGGGGTACACCGGGGAGCTGTTTTTT. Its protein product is CASRWGYTGELFF.

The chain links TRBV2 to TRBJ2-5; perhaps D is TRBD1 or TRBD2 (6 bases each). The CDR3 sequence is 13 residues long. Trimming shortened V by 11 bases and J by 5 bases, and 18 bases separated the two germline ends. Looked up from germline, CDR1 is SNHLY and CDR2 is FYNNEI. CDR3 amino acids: CASHREVGETQYF. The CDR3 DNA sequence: TGTGCCTCCCACAGGGAGGTGGGGGAGACCCAGTACTTC. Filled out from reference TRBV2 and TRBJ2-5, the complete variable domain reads EPEVTQTPSHQVTQMGQEVILRCVPISNHLYFYWYRQILGQKVEFLVSFYNNEISEKSEIFDDQFSVERPDGSNFTLKIRSTKLEDSAMYFCASHREVGETQYFGPGTRLLVL.

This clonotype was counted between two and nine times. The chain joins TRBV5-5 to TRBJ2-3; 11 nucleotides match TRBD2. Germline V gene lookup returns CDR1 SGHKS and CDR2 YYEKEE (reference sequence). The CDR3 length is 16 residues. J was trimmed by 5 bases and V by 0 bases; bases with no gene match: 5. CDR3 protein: CASSLVLAGAGDTQYF. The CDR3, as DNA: TGTGCCAGCAGCTTGGTACTAGCGGGGGCCGGAGATACGCAGTATTTT.

The CDR3 DNA reads as TGCAGTTTCGCTCGGGACTCTGTCCGCTACGAGCAGTACTTC. Translating gives CSFARDSVRYEQYF. V is TRBV20-1 and J is TRBJ2-7, with a possible D match to TRBD2 (6 bases). The CDR3 is 14 residues long. V lost 8 bases to trimming and J lost 3 bases, with 20 bases between them. Germline V CDR1 and CDR2: DFQATT, SNEGSKA (reference sequence).

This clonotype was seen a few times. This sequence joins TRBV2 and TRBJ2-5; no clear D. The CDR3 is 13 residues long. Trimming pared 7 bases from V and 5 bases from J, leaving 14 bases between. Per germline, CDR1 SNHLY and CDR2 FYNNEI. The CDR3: CASNIRAVETQYF. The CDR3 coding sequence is TGTGCCAGCAACATCCGGGCGGTGGAGACCCAGTACTTC.

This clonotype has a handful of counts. The CDR3, as DNA: TGTGCCAGTAGTATAGGTCAGGGGGCCGGGGAGCTGTTTTTT. Translation: CASSIGQGAGELFF. The J gene is TRBJ2-2, the V gene TRBV19, with TRBD1 identical over 7 bases. Trimming removed 1 base from V and 6 bases from J; junction bases left unmatched: 2. The germline V gene has CDR1 LNHDA and CDR2 SQIVND (reference sequence). The CDR3 loop spans 14 amino acids.

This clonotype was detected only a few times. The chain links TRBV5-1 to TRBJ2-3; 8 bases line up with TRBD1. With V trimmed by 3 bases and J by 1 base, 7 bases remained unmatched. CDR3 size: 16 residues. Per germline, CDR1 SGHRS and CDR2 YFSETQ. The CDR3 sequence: CASSSDRGSGTDTQYF. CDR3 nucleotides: TGCGCCAGCAGCTCAGACAGGGGTTCTGGCACAGATACGCAGTATTTT. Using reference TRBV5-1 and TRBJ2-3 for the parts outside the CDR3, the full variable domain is KAGVTQTPRYLIKTRGQQVTLSCSPISGHRSVSWYQQTPGQGLQFLFEYFSETQRNKGNFPGRFSGRQFSNSRSEMNVSTLELGDSALYLCASSSDRGSGTDTQYFGPGTRLTVL.

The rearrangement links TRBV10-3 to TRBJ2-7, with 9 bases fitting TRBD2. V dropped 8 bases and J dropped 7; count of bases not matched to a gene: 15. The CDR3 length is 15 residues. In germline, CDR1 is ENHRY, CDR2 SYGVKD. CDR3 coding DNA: TGTGCCATCGGCCCGACTAGCGGTAAATTGGGGGAGCAGTACTTC. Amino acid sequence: CAIGPTSGKLGEQYF.

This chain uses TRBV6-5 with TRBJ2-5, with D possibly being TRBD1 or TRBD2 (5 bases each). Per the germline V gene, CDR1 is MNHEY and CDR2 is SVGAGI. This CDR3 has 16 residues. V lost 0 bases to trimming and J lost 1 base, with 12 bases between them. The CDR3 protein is CASSYSIGGPQETQYF. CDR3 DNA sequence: TGTGCCAGCAGTTACTCGATTGGGGGTCCCCAAGAGACCCAGTACTTC.

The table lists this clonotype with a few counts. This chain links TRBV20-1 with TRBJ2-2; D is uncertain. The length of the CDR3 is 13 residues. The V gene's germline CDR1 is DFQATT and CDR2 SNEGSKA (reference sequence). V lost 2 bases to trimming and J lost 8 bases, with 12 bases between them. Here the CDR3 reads CSARYPSGGELFF. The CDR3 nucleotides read TGCAGTGCTAGATACCCTTCCGGGGGGGAGCTGTTTTTT.

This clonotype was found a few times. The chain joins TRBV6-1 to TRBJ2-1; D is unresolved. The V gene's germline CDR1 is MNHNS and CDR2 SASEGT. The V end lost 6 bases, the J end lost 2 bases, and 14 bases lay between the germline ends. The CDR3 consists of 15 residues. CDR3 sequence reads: CASRSTLVPYNEQFF. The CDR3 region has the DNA TGTGCCAGCAGATCAACCCTCGTCCCCTACAATGAGCAGTTCTTC.

This CDR3 is CASSRWEGNSPLHF. DNA of the CDR3: TGTGCCAGCAGCCGCTGGGAGGGGAATTCACCCCTCCACTTT. V usage is TRBV7-9 and J usage is TRBJ1-6; the D gene is possibly TRBD1 (5 bases). The V gene lost 5 bases and the J gene lost 7 bases, with 12 bases spanning the gap. The CDR3 covers 14 residues. Germline V gives CDR1 SEHNR, CDR2 FQNEAQ (reference sequence).

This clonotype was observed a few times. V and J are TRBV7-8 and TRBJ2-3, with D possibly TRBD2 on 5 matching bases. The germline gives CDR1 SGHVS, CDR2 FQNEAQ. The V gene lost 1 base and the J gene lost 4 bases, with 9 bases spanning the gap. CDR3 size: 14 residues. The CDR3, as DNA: TGTGCCAGCAGCTTAGTCGGGAAGTCAGATACGCAGTATTTT. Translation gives CASSLVGKSDTQYF.

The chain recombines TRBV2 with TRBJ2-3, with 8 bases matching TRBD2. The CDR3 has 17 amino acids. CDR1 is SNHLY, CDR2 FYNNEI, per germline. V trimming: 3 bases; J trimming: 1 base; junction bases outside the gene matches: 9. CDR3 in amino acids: CASSDWREDPGTDTQYF. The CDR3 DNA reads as TGTGCCAGCAGTGATTGGCGGGAGGACCCTGGCACAGATACGCAGTATTTT.

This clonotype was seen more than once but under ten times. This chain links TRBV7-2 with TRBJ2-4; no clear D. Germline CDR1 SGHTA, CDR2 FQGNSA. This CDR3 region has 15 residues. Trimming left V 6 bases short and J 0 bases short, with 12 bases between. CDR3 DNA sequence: TGTGCCAGCAGTCGGCAGACCATAGCCAAAAACATTCAGTACTTC. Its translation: CASSRQTIAKNIQYF. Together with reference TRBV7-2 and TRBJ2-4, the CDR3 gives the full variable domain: GAGVSQSPSNKVTEKGKDVELRCDPISGHTALYWYRQSLGQGLEFLIYFQGNSAPDKSGLPSDRFSAERTGGSVSTLTIQRTQQEDSAVYLCASSRQTIAKNIQYFGAGTRLSVL.

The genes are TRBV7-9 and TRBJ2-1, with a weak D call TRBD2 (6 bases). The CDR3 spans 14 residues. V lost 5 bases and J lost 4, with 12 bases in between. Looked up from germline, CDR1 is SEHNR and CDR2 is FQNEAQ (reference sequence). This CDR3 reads CASSRDSYYNEQFF. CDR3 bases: TGTGCCAGCAGCCGGGACTCGTATTACAATGAGCAGTTCTTC. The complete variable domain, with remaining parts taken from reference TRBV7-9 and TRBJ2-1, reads DTGVSQNPRHKITKRGQNVTFRCDPISEHNRLYWYRQTLGQGPEFLTYFQNEAQLEKSRLLSDRFSAERPKGSFSTLEIQRTEQGDSAMYLCASSRDSYYNEQFFGPGTRLTVL.

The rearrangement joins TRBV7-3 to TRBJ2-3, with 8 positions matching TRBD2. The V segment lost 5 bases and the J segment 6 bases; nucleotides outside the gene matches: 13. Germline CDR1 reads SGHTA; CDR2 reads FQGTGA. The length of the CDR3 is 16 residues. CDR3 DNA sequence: TGTGCCAGCAGCACTATAGGGCGGGAGGTGTATGATACGCAGTATTTT. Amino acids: CASSTIGREVYDTQYF. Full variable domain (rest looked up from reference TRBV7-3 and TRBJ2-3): GAGVSQTPSNKVTEKGKYVELRCDPISGHTALYWYRQSLGQGPEFLIYFQGTGAADDSGLPNDRFFAVRPEGSVSTLKIQRTERGDSAVYLCASSTIGREVYDTQYFGPGTRLTVL.